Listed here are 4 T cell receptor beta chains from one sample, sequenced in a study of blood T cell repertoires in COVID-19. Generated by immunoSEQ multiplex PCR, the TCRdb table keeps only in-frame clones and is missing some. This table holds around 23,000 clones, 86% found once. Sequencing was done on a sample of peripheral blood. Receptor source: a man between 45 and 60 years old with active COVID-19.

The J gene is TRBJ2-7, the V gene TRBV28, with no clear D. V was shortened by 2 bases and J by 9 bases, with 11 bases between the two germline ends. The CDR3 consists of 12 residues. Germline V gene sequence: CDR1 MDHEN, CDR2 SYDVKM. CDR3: CASSLTISRQYF. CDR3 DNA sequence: TGTGCCAGCAGTTTAACTATTTCTCGGCAGTACTTC.

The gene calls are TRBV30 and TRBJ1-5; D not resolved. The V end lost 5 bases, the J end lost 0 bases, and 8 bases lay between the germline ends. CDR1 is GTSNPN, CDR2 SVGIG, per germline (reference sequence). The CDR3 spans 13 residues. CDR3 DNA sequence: TGTGCCTGGTCTCGTTATAGCAATCAGCCCCAGCATTTT. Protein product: CAWSRYSNQPQHF.

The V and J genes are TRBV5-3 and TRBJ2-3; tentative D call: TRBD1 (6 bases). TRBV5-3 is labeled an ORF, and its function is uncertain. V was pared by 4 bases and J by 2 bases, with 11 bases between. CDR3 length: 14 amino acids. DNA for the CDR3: TGTGCCAGAAGCCTAGGACAGATCACAGATACGCAGTATTTT. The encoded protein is CARSLGQITDTQYF.

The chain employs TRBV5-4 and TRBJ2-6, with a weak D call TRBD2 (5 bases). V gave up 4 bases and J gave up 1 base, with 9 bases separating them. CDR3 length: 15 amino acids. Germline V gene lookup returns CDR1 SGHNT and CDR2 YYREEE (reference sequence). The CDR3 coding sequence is TGTGCCAGCAGCGTACCGGGGTCTGGGGCCAACGTCCTGACTTTC. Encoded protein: CASSVPGSGANVLTF.